This T cell receptor (beta chain) was sequenced for a study of CD8 T cells in Susac syndrome. CD8+ and CD4+ T cells taken from blood had their TCR beta sequenced. The V and J ends lost 6 bases and 3 bases respectively, with 19 bases between them. This CDR3 region has 15 residues. Germline V gene sequence: CDR1 DFQATT, CDR2 SNEGSKA (reference sequence). The RNA input was 0.5 to 1 ug, and it was reverse transcribed with random hexamers. Multiplex immunoSEQ PCR targeted 54 Vbeta and 13 Jbeta TCR beta segments. One entry per CDR3 protein, called by TCRdb with MiXCR from the immunoSEQ multiplex PCR reads. The table lists about 150,000 distinct CDR3 sequences, roughly 92% of them singletons.

The sequenced material came from CD4+ T cells from PBMCs. The clonotype comes from a human donor with multiple sclerosis. This chain links TRBV20-1 with TRBJ2-3; D possibly corresponds to TRBD2 (6 bases). The DNA of the CDR3 is TGCAGTGCCCTCAGAGGGGTAGCGGTTACAGATACGCAGTATTTT. Protein product: CSALRGVAVTDTQYF.